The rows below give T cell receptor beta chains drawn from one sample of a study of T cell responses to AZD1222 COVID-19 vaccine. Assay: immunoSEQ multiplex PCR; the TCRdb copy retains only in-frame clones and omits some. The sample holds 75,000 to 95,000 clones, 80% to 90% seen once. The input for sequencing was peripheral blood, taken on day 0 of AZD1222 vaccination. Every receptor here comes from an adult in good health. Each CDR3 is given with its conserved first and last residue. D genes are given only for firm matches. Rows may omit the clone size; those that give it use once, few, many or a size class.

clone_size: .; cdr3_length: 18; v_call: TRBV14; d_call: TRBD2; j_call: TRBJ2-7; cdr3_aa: CASSSAWGLALNPYEQYF; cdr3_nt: TGTGCCAGCAGCTCGGCGTGGGGACTAGCTCTGAATCCCTACGAGCAGTACTTC
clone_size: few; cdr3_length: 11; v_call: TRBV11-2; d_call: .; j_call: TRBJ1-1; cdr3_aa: CASEGYTEAFF; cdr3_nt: TGTGCCAGCGAGGGTTACACTGAAGCTTTCTTT
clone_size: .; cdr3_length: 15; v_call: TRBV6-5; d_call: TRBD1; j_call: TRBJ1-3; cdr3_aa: CASRPGTGVMNTIYF; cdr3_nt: TGTGCCAGCAGACCCGGGACAGGGGTGATGAACACCATATATTTT
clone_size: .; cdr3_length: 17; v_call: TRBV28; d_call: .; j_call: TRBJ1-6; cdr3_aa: CASSLGQSSSYNSPLHF; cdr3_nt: TGTGCCAGCAGTTTAGGACAGTCGAGCTCCTATAATTCACCCCTCCACTTT
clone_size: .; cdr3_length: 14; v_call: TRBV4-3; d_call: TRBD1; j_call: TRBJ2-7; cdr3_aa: CASSPRTGLYEQYF; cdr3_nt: TGCGCCAGCAGCCCGCGGACAGGGCTCTACGAGCAGTACTTC
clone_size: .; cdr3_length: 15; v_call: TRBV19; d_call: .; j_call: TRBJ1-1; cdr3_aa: CASSIDLSGNTEAFF; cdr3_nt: TGTGCCAGTAGTATAGATCTATCCGGGAACACTGAAGCTTTCTTT
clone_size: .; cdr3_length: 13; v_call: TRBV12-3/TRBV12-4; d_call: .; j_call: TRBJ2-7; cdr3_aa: CASSLALRTEQYF; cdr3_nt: TGTGCCAGCAGTTTAGCGCTCCGTACCGAGCAGTACTTC
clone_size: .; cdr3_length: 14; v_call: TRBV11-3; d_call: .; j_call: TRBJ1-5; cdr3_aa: CANAYPEGNQPQHF; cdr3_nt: TGTGCCAACGCGTACCCCGAAGGCAATCAGCCCCAGCATTTT
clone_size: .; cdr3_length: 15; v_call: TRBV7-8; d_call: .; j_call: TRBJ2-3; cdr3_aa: CASSRGLDLTDTQYF; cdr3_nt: TGTGCCAGCAGCCGAGGGCTAGACCTCACAGATACGCAGTATTTT
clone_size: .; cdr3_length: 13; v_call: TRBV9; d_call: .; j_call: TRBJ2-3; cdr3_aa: CASSVGGVDTQYF; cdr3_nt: TGTGCCAGCAGCGTAGGCGGAGTGGATACGCAGTATTTT
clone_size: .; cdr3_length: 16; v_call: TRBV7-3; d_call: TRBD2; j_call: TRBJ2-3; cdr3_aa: CASSTGLAGVADTQYF; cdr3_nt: TGTGCCAGCAGCACGGGACTAGCGGGGGTTGCAGATACGCAGTATTTT
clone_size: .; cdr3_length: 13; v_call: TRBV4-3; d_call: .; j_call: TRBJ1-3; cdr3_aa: CASSQDPGNTIYF; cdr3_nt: TGCGCCAGCAGCCAAGATCCTGGAAACACCATATATTTT
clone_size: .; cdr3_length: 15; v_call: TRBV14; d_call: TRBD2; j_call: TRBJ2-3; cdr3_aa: CASSQGLAGGQSQYF; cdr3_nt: TGTGCCAGCAGCCAGGGACTAGCGGGGGGCCAATCGCAGTATTTT
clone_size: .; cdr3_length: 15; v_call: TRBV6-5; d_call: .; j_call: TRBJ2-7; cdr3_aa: CASSKRTLHSYEQYF; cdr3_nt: TGTGCCAGCAGTAAAAGGACCCTTCACTCCTACGAGCAGTACTTC
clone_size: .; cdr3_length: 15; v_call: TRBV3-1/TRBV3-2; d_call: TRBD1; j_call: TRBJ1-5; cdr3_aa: CASSRTGTGDQPQHF; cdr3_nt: TGTGCCAGCAGCCGGACGGGGACAGGGGATCAGCCCCAGCATTTT
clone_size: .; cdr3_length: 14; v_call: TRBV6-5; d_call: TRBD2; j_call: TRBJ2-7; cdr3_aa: CASSSTGTSQWQYF; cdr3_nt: TGTGCCAGCAGTTCCACTGGGACTAGCCAGTGGCAGTACTTC
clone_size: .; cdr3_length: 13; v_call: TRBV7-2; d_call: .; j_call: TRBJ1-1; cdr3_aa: CASSLQRGTEAFF; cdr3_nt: TGTGCCAGCAGCTTACAAAGGGGCACTGAAGCTTTCTTT
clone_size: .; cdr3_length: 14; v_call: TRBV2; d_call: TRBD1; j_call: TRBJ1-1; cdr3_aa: CASSGQGAVTEAFF; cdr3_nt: TGTGCCAGCAGCGGGCAGGGGGCGGTCACTGAAGCTTTCTTT
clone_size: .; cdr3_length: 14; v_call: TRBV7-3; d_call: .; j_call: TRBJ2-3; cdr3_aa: CASSRTVSTDTQYF; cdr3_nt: TGTGCCAGCAGTCGGACAGTTAGCACAGATACGCAGTATTTT
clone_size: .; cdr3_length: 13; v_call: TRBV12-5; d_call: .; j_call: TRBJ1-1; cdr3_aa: CASGPRQNLEAFF; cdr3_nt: TGTGCTAGTGGTCCGCGACAGAACCTTGAAGCTTTCTTT
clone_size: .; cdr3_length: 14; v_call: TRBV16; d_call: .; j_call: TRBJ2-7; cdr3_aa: CASSRLQGAYEQYF; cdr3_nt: TGTGCCAGCAGCCGGTTACAGGGCGCCTACGAGCAGTACTTC
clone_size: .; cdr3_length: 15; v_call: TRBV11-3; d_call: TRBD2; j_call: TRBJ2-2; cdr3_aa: CASRARGGNTGELFF; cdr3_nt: TGTGCCAGCAGGGCTCGGGGGGGAAACACCGGGGAGCTGTTTTTT
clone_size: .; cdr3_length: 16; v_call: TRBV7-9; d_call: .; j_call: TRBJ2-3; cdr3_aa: CASSPPGNPITDTQYF; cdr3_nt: TGTGCCAGCAGCCCCCCAGGCAACCCGATCACAGATACGCAGTATTTT
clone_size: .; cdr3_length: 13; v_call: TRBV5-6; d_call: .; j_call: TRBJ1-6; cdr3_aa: CASSWGGQSPLHF; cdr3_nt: TGTGCCAGCAGCTGGGGGGGGCAATCACCCCTCCACTTT
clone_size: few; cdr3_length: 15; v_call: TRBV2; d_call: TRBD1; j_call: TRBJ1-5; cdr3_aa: CASRGGTASNQPQHF; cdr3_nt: TGTGCCAGCAGGGGCGGGACAGCTAGCAATCAGCCCCAGCATTTT